This entry lists 24 T cell receptor beta chains sequenced from one sample in a study of T cell repertoires in cytomegalovirus infection. TCRdb independently ran MiXCR on the reads; one entry per CDR3 protein. The repertoire holds about 180,000 distinct CDR3 sequences, with approximately 14% as singletons. Material: PBMCs. The receptors derive from a human donor in good health (CMV status not recorded). Some clones in this sample may be carry-over from other donors' samples.

This sequence joins TRBV4-2 and TRBJ2-3; 7 nucleotides match TRBD2. The CDR3 contains 15 residues. Germline assignment: CDR1 LGHNA and CDR2 YNFKEQ. V was pared by 1 base and J by 4 bases, with 5 bases of the junction left unmatched. CDR3 amino acids: CASSQGGSGADTQYF. The CDR3 DNA reads as TGTGCCAGCAGCCAAGGCGGGAGCGGGGCAGATACGCAGTATTTT.

The genes are TRBV29-1 and TRBJ2-7; D uncertain. Per germline, CDR1 SQVTM and CDR2 ANQGSEA. Trimming left V 7 bases short and J 1 base short, with 11 bases between. This CDR3 contains 12 residues. CDR3 coding DNA: TGCAGCGCCCTGGCAGAGTCCTACGAGCAGTACTTC. Amino acid sequence: CSALAESYEQYF.

This clonotype was detected ten times or more. The rearrangement uses TRBV7-2 and TRBJ2-2, with D possibly being TRBD1 or TRBD2 (5 bases each). V dropped 1 base and J dropped 4 bases, with 10 bases sitting between them. The CDR3 length is 15 residues. Germline V lookup: CDR1 SGHTA, CDR2 FQGNSA. The CDR3 loop reads CASSLGGTPTGELFF. The CDR3 DNA reads as TGTGCCAGCAGCTTAGGTGGGACCCCCACCGGGGAGCTGTTTTTT.

Only a few counts were recorded for this clonotype. The chain recombines TRBV28 with TRBJ2-5; D is unclear. Trimming removed 5 bases at V and 5 bases at J, with 12 bases between. Per the germline V gene, CDR1 is MDHEN and CDR2 is SYDVKM. The CDR3 is 13 amino acids. The CDR3 DNA follows: TGTGCCAGCAGTCTCCCCCTCGGGGAGACCCAGTACTTC. Translating it yields CASSLPLGETQYF.

This clonotype has more than one count but fewer than ten. This chain uses TRBV28 with TRBJ1-2; 10 bases align to TRBD1. CDR1 and CDR2 (germline): MDHEN, SYDVKM. V shed 8 bases and J 1 base; nucleotides not matched to a gene: 7. The CDR3 has 15 amino acids. CDR3 residues: CASVPGDRGNYGYTF. For the CDR3, the DNA is TGTGCCAGCGTCCCGGGGGACAGGGGTAACTATGGCTACACCTTC.

This clonotype showed up many times. The gene calls are TRBV27 and TRBJ1-1, with D tentatively TRBD1 (6 bases). CDR1 is MNHEY, CDR2 SMNVEV, per germline (reference sequence). This CDR3 is 13 amino acids long. The V end was cut by 3 bases, the J end by 4 bases, with 9 bases between. CDR3: CASSLGGITEAFF. The CDR3 DNA reads as TGTGCCAGCAGTTTGGGGGGCATCACTGAAGCTTTCTTT.

This clonotype was observed a few times. The rearrangement links TRBV6-6 to TRBJ2-3; 10 bases are a match to TRBD1. V was pared by 8 bases and J by 5 bases, with 10 bases of the junction left unmatched. Germline values: CDR1 MNHNY, CDR2 SVGAGI (reference sequence). The CDR3 consists of 15 residues. The CDR3 loop reads CASPDRDRGVDTQYF. For the CDR3, the DNA is TGTGCCAGCCCCGACCGGGACAGGGGTGTAGATACGCAGTATTTT.

The V call is TRBV29-1, the J call TRBJ1-1, with D tentatively TRBD1 (5 bases). CDR3 length: 11 amino acids. Germline loops: CDR1 SQVTM, CDR2 ANQGSEA. V was shortened by 6 bases and J by 10 bases, with 15 bases between the two germline ends. CDR3: CSVGTGLRAFF. As DNA, the CDR3 is TGCAGCGTGGGGACGGGGCTCAGAGCTTTCTTT. Drawing the rest from reference TRBV29-1 and TRBJ1-1, the complete variable domain is SAVISQKPSRDICQRGTSLTIQCQVDSQVTMMFWYRQQPGQSLTLIATANQGSEATYESGFVIDKFPISRPNLTFSTLTVSNMSPEDSSIYLCSVGTGLRAFFGQGTRLTVV.

There are a few counts of this clonotype. At one of its ends the junction is not consistent with the germline gene, which may arise from a read error. This chain uses TRBV7-9 with TRBJ2-1, with D possibly matching TRBD2 (5 bases). Germline V lookup: CDR1 SEHNR, CDR2 FQNEAQ (reference sequence). The length of the CDR3 is 14 residues. CDR3 coding DNA: TGTGCCAGCAGCTTAGAATCCCCCCGGGATGAGGAGTTCTTC. Its protein is CASSLESPRDEEFF.

This clonotype was found a few times. The rearrangement uses TRBV7-9 and TRBJ1-5; 8 nucleotides match TRBD1. The germline V gene encodes CDR1 SEHNR and CDR2 FQNEAQ (reference sequence). The CDR3 covers 15 residues. V dropped 5 bases and J dropped 2; count of bases not matched to a gene: 5. The CDR3 DNA sequence: TGTGCCAGCAGCCAGACAGGGGTGGGCAATCAGCCCCAGCATTTT. Translated: CASSQTGVGNQPQHF.

The rearrangement uses TRBV14 and TRBJ2-3, with TRBD2 matching over 14 bases. The length of the CDR3 is 17 residues. V gave up 4 bases and J gave up 2 bases; unmatched junction bases: 5. Per germline, CDR1 SGHDN and CDR2 FVKESK. The CDR3 spells CASSRRTSGRYTDTQYF. The DNA for the CDR3 is TGTGCCAGCAGCCGAAGGACTAGCGGGAGGTACACAGATACGCAGTATTTT.

This clonotype was seen ten or more times. The V and J genes are TRBV12-3 or TRBV12-4 and TRBJ2-2; D gene unclear. The length of the CDR3 is 13 residues. V lost 5 bases and J 6 bases, leaving 10 bases between the germline ends. The CDR3 region is CASSPIRAGELFF. DNA for the CDR3: TGTGCCAGCAGTCCCATTAGGGCCGGGGAGCTGTTTTTT.

The chain recombines TRBV29-1 with TRBJ1-5; D perhaps matches TRBD1 (5 bases). V gave up 4 bases and J gave up 6 bases, with 13 bases separating them. Germline-derived CDR1 and CDR2 are SQVTM and ANQGSEA. The CDR3 totals 13 residues. The CDR3 DNA reads as TGCAGCGTTGTTACGGGGGTCGGTCAGCCCCAGCATTTT. This encodes CSVVTGVGQPQHF.

This clonotype was found a few times. The V gene is TRBV28, the J gene TRBJ2-5; unclear D gene. This CDR3 spans 12 amino acids. V was pared by 1 base and J by 5 bases, with 5 bases between. Germline CDR1 is MDHEN and CDR2 is SYDVKM. The CDR3 here is CASSLLWETQYF. CDR3 sequence (DNA): TGTGCCAGCAGTTTATTATGGGAGACCCAGTACTTC.

This clonotype was observed at least ten times. The gene calls are TRBV7-8 and TRBJ2-3; D remains ambiguous. Trimming cost V 2 bases and J 0 bases, with 3 bases left between them. This CDR3 contains 13 residues. The germline CDR1 and CDR2 sequences are SGHVS and FQNEAQ. This CDR3 reads CASSLLSTDTQYF. CDR3 nucleotide sequence: TGTGCCAGCAGCTTACTTAGCACAGATACGCAGTATTTT.

This clonotype was seen repeatedly, ten times or more. The chain joins TRBV9 to TRBJ1-1; D is perhaps TRBD1 (5 bases). V lost 0 bases, J lost 1 base, and 7 bases lay in between. Germline V gene data show CDR1 as SGDLS and CDR2 as YYNGEE. CDR3 length: 14 amino acids. Here the CDR3 reads CASSVGGQNTEAFF. CDR3 sequence (DNA): TGTGCCAGCAGCGTAGGGGGCCAGAACACTGAAGCTTTCTTT.

This clonotype was seen ten or more times. The chain is built from TRBV7-3 and TRBJ1-1; no reliable D call. The V and J ends lost 8 bases and 0 bases respectively, with 13 bases between them. The CDR3 covers 14 residues. Per the germline V gene, CDR1 is SGHTA and CDR2 is FQGTGA. The CDR3 nucleotides are TGTGCCAGCTCAGACCCGACCCTGAACACTGAAGCTTTCTTT. This encodes CASSDPTLNTEAFF.

V is TRBV5-1 and J is TRBJ2-2, with 9 bases that match TRBD1. This CDR3 has 14 residues. Germline V gene lookup returns CDR1 SGHRS and CDR2 YFSETQ. The V and J ends lost 9 bases and 6 bases, in that order; junction bases with no gene match: 9. The CDR3 spells CATGQGGMAGELFF. CDR3 nucleotide sequence: TGCGCCACGGGACAGGGAGGAATGGCCGGGGAGCTGTTTTTT.

This clonotype was counted at least ten times. The chain joins TRBV7-3 to TRBJ2-2, with TRBD1 matching over 8 bases. Germline values: CDR1 SGHTA, CDR2 FQGTGA. The CDR3 length is 15 residues. The V gene end was trimmed by 5 bases and the J gene end by 6 bases; junction bases not matched to a gene: 8. The CDR3 region is CASSQRQGWAGELFF. The CDR3 bases are TGTGCCAGCAGCCAGAGACAGGGGTGGGCCGGGGAGCTGTTTTTT. The variable domain in full, with the rest retrieved from reference TRBV7-3 and TRBJ2-2, is GAGVSQTPSNKVTEKGKYVELRCDPISGHTALYWYRQSLGQGPEFLIYFQGTGAADDSGLPNDRFFAVRPEGSVSTLKIQRTERGDSAVYLCASSQRQGWAGELFFGEGSRLTVL.

This clonotype came up many times. V and J are TRBV7-6 and TRBJ1-1; D is undetermined. V shed 1 base and J shed 5 bases, with 14 bases lying between them. Per germline, CDR1 SGHVS and CDR2 FNYEAQ. The CDR3 has 15 residues. In DNA, the CDR3 is TGTGCCAGCAGCTTAGTAGACACGGGTGTGACTGAAGCTTTCTTT. Protein sequence: CASSLVDTGVTEAFF.

This chain links TRBV20-1 with TRBJ2-3; 10 bases are a match to TRBD2. CDR1 and CDR2 from the germline V gene are DFQATT and SNEGSKA (reference sequence). V shed 5 bases, J shed 6 bases, and the junction held 8 bases outside the gene matches. The CDR3 is made up of 14 amino acids. In DNA, the CDR3 is TGCAGTGCTTCATCTAGCGGGGGTGCGGATACGCAGTATTTT. Amino acid sequence: CSASSSGGADTQYF.

A few counts support this clonotype. The rearrangement joins TRBV19 to TRBJ1-6, with D unresolved. CDR3 size: 14 residues. V gave up 5 bases and J gave up 6 bases, with 11 bases separating them. CDR1 LNHDA and CDR2 SQIVND come from the germline V gene (reference sequence). The CDR3 DNA sequence: TGTGCCAGTAGTTCCCGGGAACTTAATTCACCCCTCCACTTT. Translation gives CASSSRELNSPLHF.

The rearrangement uses TRBV6-2 or TRBV6-3 and TRBJ1-1; the D is unclear. Germline V CDR1 and CDR2: MNHEY, SVGEGT. V shed 4 bases and J shed 2 bases, with 11 bases lying between them. The CDR3 contains 14 residues. The CDR3 DNA reads as TGTGCCAGCAGTTTGACGGCCCAAAACACTGAAGCTTTCTTT. This encodes CASSLTAQNTEAFF.

This clonotype was detected many times. V is TRBV6-4 and J is TRBJ2-7; D gene uncertain. V was pared by 3 bases and J by 0 bases, with 9 bases between. CDR1 is MRHNA, CDR2 SNTAGT, per germline. The CDR3 runs to 14 residues. CDR3 loop: CASSESATSYEQYF. The DNA of the CDR3 is TGTGCCAGCAGTGAGTCCGCTACCTCCTACGAGCAGTACTTC.